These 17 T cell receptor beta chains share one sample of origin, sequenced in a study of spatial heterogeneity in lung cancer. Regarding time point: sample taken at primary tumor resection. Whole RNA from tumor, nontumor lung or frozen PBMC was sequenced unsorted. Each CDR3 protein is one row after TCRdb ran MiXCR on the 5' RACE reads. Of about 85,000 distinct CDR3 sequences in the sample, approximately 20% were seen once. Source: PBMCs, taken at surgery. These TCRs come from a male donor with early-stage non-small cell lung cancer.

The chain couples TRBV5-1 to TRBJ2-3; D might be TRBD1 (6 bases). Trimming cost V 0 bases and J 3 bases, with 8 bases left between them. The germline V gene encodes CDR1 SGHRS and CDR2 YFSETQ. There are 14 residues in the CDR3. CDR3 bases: TGCGCCAGCAGCTTGGGGGGGCTTACAGATACGCAGTATTTT. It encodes CASSLGGLTDTQYF. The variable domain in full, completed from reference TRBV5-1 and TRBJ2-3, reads KAGVTQTPRYLIKTRGQQVTLSCSPISGHRSVSWYQQTPGQGLQFLFEYFSETQRNKGNFPGRFSGRQFSNSRSEMNVSTLELGDSALYLCASSLGGLTDTQYFGPGTRLTVL.

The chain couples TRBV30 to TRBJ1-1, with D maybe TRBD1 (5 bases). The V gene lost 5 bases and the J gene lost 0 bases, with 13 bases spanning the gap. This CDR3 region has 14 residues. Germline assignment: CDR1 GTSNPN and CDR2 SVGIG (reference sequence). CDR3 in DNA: TGTGCCTGGTGGAGGGGCAGAGTGAACACTGAAGCTTTCTTT. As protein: CAWWRGRVNTEAFF.

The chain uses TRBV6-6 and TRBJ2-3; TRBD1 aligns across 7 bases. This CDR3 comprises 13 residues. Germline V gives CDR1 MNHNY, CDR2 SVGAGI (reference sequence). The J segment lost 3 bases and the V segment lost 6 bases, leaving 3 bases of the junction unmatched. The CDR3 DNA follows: TGTGCCAGCAGATTACAGGGGACAGATACGCAGTATTTT. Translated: CASRLQGTDTQYF.

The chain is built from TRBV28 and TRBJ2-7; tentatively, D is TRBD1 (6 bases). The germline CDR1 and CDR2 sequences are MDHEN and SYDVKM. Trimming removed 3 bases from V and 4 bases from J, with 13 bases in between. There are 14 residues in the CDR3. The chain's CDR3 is CASSFPRGDYEQYF. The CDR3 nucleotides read TGTGCCAGCAGTTTCCCCAGGGGTGATTACGAGCAGTACTTC.

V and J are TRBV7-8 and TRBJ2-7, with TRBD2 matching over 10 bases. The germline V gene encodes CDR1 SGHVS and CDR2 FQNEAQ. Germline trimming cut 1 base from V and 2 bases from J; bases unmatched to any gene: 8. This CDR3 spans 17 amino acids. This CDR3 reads CASSLVEGLAVTYEQYF. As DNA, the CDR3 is TGTGCCAGCAGCTTAGTAGAAGGACTAGCGGTGACCTACGAGCAGTACTTC.

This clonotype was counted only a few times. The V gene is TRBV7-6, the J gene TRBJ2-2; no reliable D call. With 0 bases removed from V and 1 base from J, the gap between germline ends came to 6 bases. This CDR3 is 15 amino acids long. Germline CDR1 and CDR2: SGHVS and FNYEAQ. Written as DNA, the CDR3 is TGTGCCAGCAGCTTAGCCGTAGGGAACACCGGGGAGCTGTTTTTT. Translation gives CASSLAVGNTGELFF.

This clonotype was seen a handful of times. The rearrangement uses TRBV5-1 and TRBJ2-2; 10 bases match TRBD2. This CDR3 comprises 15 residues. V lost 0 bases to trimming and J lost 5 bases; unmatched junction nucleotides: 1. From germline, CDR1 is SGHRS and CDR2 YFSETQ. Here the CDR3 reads CASSLALAGTGELFF. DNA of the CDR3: TGCGCCAGCAGCTTGGCACTAGCGGGGACCGGGGAGCTGTTTTTT.

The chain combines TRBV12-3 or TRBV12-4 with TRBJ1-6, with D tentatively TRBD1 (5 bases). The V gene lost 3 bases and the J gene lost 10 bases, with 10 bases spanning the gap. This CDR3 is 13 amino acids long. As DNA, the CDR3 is TGTGCCAGCAGTTTGCAGGGAGGGTCACCCCTCCACTTT. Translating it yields CASSLQGGSPLHF.

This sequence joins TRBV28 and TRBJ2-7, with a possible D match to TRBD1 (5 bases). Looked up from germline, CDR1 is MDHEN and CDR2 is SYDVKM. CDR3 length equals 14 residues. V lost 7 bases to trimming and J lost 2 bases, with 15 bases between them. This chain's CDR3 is CASKMQGSAYEQYF. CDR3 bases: TGTGCCAGCAAGATGCAGGGAAGCGCCTACGAGCAGTACTTC.

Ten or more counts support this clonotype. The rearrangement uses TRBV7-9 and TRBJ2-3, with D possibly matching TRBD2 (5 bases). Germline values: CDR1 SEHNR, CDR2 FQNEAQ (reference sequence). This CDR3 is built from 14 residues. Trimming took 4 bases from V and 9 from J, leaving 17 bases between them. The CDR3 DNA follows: TGTGCCAGCAGCTCCCCGGTTGCGACGGGGACGCAGTATTTT. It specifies CASSSPVATGTQYF. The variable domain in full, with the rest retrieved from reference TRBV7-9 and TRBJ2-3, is DTGVSQNPRHKITKRGQNVTFRCDPISEHNRLYWYRQTLGQGPEFLTYFQNEAQLEKSRLLSDRFSAERPKGSFSTLEIQRTEQGDSAMYLCASSSPVATGTQYFGPGTRLTVL.

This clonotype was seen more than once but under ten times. The CDR3 here is CRALGGDTQYF. The CDR3 DNA sequence: TGCAGAGCTCTAGGGGGAGATACGCAGTATTTT. The V call is TRBV20-1, the J call TRBJ2-3, with D perhaps TRBD1 (6 bases). From germline, CDR1 is DFQATT and CDR2 SNEGSKA (reference sequence). This CDR3 contains 11 residues.

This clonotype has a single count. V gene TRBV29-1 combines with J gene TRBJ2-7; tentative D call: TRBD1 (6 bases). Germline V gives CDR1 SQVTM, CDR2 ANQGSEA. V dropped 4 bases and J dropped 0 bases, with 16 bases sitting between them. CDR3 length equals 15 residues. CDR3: CSVGGFRGSSYEQYF. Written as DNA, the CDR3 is TGCAGCGTTGGGGGTTTCAGGGGTAGCTCCTACGAGCAGTACTTC.

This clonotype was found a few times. The CDR3 region has the DNA TGTGCCAGCAGTGTTGAGGACAGCCCGAACACCGGGGAGCTGTTTTTT. The encoded protein is CASSVEDSPNTGELFF. The chain links TRBV2 to TRBJ2-2; a weak D match, TRBD1 (6 bases). Trimming cost V 4 bases and J 0 bases, with 12 bases left between them. The CDR3 has 16 amino acids. Germline V gives CDR1 SNHLY, CDR2 FYNNEI.

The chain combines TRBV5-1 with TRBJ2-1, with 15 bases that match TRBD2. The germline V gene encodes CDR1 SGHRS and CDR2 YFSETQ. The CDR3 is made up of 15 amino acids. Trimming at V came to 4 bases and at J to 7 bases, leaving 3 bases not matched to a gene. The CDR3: CASSAGLAGGNEQFF. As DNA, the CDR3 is TGCGCCAGCAGCGCGGGACTAGCGGGAGGAAATGAGCAGTTCTTC.

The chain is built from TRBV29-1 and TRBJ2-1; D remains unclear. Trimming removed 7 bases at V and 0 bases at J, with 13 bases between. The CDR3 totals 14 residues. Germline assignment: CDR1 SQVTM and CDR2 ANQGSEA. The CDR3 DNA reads TGCAGCGCTGTGGGCGAGAGCTCCTACAATGAGCAGTTCTTC. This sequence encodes CSAVGESSYNEQFF.

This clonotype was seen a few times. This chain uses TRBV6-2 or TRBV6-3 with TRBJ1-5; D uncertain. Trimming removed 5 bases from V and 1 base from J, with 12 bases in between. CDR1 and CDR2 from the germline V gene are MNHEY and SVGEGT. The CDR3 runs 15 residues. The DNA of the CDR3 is TGTGCCAGCAGTCTTACACTACCAAGCAATCAGCCCCAGCATTTT. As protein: CASSLTLPSNQPQHF.

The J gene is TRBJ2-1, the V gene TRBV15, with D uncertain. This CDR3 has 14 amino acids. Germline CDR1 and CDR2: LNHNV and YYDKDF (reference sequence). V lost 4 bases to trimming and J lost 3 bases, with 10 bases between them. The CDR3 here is CATSTWADYNEQFF. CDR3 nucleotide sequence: TGTGCCACCAGCACATGGGCGGACTACAATGAGCAGTTCTTC.